This passage covers 3 T cell receptor beta chains from one sample sequenced in a study of shared clonotypes between healthy human individuals (dated by TCRdb to 2018 to 2020). Library method: the immunoSEQ multiplex PCR assay. TCRdb provides this immuneACCESS table in a form limited to in-frame rearrangements. Some clones are lacking; in checked studies, under half of them reflect an unresolved V gene, and why the rest are absent is not known. A total of 1,400,000 or so clones appear in this sample, around 98.5% of them only once. The ten biggest clones cover under 0.45% of the sample. Sequencing was performed on naive CD4+ T cells sorted from blood. In the paper's terms, the cell subset or site label means: CD45RA+ positively selected. The origin of the receptors is a young man in good health.

This chain uses TRBV5-4 with TRBJ2-3; TRBD1 is a possible D gene (6 bases). V lost 1 base and J 1 base, leaving 25 bases between the germline ends. Germline lookup yields CDR1 SGHNT and CDR2 YYREEE (reference sequence). The CDR3 sequence is 20 residues long. The CDR3: CASSLSLGGKGPGGTDTQYF. CDR3 coding DNA: TGTGCCAGCAGCTTGTCACTTGGGGGTAAGGGACCAGGGGGCACAGATACGCAGTATTTT.

The genes are TRBV18 and TRBJ2-5, with 8 bases aligning to TRBD1. Germline CDR1 is KGHSH and CDR2 is LQKENI. J gave up 5 bases and V 3 bases, and 17 bases lay outside the gene matches. The CDR3 length is 18 residues. The DNA for the CDR3 is TGTGCCAGCTCACCCTACCTGGCATCTGCAGGGGGCGTTGAGACCCAGTACTTC. Its translation is CASSPYLASAGGVETQYF.

In this sample, this clone turned up once. The genes are TRBV7-6 and TRBJ2-7; a weak D match, TRBD1 (6 bases). V lost 5 bases to trimming and J lost 0 bases, with 14 bases between them. This CDR3 region has 15 residues. Germline V gene sequence: CDR1 SGHVS, CDR2 FNYEAQ. The CDR3 coding sequence is TGTGCCAGCAGCCTTCGACAGGCCCTCTCCTACGAGCAGTACTTC. As protein: CASSLRQALSYEQYF.